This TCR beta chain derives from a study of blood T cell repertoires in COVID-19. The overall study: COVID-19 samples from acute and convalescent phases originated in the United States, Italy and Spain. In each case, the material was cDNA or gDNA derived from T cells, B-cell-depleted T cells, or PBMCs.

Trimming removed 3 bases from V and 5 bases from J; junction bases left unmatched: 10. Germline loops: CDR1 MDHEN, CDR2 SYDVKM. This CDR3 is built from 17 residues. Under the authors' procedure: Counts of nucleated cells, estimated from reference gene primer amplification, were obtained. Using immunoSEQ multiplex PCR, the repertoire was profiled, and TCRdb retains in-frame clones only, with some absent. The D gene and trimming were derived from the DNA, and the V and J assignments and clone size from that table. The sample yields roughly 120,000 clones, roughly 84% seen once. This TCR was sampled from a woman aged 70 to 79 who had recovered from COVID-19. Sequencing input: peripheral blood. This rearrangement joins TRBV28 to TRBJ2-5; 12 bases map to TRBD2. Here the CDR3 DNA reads TGTGCCAGCAGTTTTCAGGTGACTAGCGGGAGAGTTGAGACCCAGTACTTC. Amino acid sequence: CASSFQVTSGRVETQYF.